This T cell receptor (beta chain) was documented in a study of shared clonotypes between healthy human individuals. Broader study findings: Clonotype sharing across several donors was observed for about 5.2% of naive CD4 clonotypes. The study sampled only blood, and tissue repertoires likely differ.

In the original analysis: ImmunoSEQ output held junction-only sequences without quality scores, so filtering differed. Repertoires were generated with immunoSEQ multiplex PCR, while TCRdb's copy carries only in-frame clones and drops some. Clonal size and the V and J genes are those of that table, whereas D and trimming came from the DNA. The sample shows approximately 2.5 million clones, over 85% of them seen only once. Every one of the donors was a Caucasian adult that lived in Nashville, Tennessee. The germline CDR1 and CDR2 sequences are SGHAT and FQDESV (reference sequence). This CDR3 comprises 14 residues. Between the trimmed V and J ends, which lost 1 base and 4 bases, there was a span of 10 bases. Comment on this clone: Its antigen is undetermined.

The sample taken for sequencing was naive CD4+ T cells from PBMCs. Subset defined: CD45RA+ positively selected. The J gene is TRBJ2-5, the V gene TRBV11-1; D is perhaps TRBD2 (6 bases). The clonotype comes from a man aged 18 to 30 in good health. Some clones in this sample may be carry-over from other donors' samples. CDR3 residues: CASSLDPAGETQYF. The CDR3 DNA is TGTGCCAGCAGCTTAGATCCAGCGGGAGAGACCCAGTACTTC.